The 6 T cell receptor beta chains presented below share a single source sample, sequenced in a study of blood T cell repertoires in COVID-19. Sequencing used immunoSEQ multiplex PCR; TCRdb keeps in-frame clones, though not all of them. The sample comprises over 150,000 clones, roughly 88% of which are singletons, and around 0.63% rests with the top ten. The sample consisted of peripheral blood. The receptors were gathered from a man between 60 and 70 years old with COVID-19, enrolled during active disease.

This chain joins TRBV18 and TRBJ2-3; 8 positions match TRBD1. J was trimmed by 0 bases and V by 1 base; bases with no gene match: 9. The CDR3 extends over 18 amino acids. Looked up from germline, CDR1 is KGHSH and CDR2 is LQKENI. DNA of the CDR3: TGTGCCAGCTCACCACTTCCCCAGGGGGCATTTAGCACAGATACGCAGTATTTT. Its protein is CASSPLPQGAFSTDTQYF.

J is TRBJ1-4 and V is TRBV29-1; the match to TRBD1 covers 7 bases. Germline V lookup: CDR1 SQVTM, CDR2 ANQGSEA. The CDR3 contains 14 residues. The J segment lost 5 bases and the V segment lost 7 bases, leaving 10 bases of the junction unmatched. CDR3 protein: CSAHLTGRNEKLFF. The CDR3, as DNA: TGCAGCGCCCACCTGACAGGGCGGAATGAAAAACTGTTTTTT.

The chain is built from TRBV12-3 or TRBV12-4 and TRBJ2-5; D is possibly TRBD2 (6 bases). The CDR3 totals 13 residues. Deletions cut 6 bases from V and 4 bases from J, with 12 bases between. The CDR3 DNA reads as TGTGCCAGCAGGCAGCGGGCGGGAGAGACCCAGTACTTC. Protein sequence: CASRQRAGETQYF.

In its sample, this clone was seen a few times. V is TRBV4-1 and J is TRBJ1-1; D remains unclear. Germline loops: CDR1 MGHRA, CDR2 YSYEKL. With 0 bases removed from V and 11 bases from J, the gap between germline ends came to 19 bases. This CDR3 has 15 residues. The CDR3 region has the DNA TGCGCCAGCAGCCAAGATATTTTGAGGTACTCTTTGGCTTTCTTT. It encodes CASSQDILRYSLAFF.

This clone was observed once. The CDR3 sequence: CASSLQGQGNYEQYF. CDR3 bases: TGTGCCAGCAGTTTGCAGGGACAGGGGAACTACGAGCAGTACTTC. V is TRBV27 and J is TRBJ2-7; 10 bases fit TRBD1. CDR1 MNHEY and CDR2 SMNVEV come from the germline V gene (reference sequence). The ends lost 3 bases at V and 3 bases at J; junction bases unmatched: 5. The length of the CDR3 is 15 residues.

In its sample, this clone was seen a few times. This rearrangement joins TRBV6-5 to TRBJ1-4, with D uncertain. This CDR3 is 14 amino acids long. The V and J ends lost 0 bases and 6 bases respectively, with 8 bases between them. Germline V CDR1 and CDR2: MNHEY, SVGAGI. CDR3 DNA: TGTGCCAGCAGTTACTCTTGGGCAGATGAAAAACTGTTTTTT. Amino acids: CASSYSWADEKLFF.